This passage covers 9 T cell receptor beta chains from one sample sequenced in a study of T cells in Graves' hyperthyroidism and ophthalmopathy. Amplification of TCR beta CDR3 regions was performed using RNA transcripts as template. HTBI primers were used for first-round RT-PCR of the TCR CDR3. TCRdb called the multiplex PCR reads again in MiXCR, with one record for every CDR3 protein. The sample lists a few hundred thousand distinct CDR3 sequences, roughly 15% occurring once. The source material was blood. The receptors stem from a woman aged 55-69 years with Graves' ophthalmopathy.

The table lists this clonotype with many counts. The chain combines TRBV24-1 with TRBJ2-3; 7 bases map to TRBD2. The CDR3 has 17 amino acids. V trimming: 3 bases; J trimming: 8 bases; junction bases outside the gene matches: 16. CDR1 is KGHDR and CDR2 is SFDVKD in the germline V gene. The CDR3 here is CATSDPSHGGSVGTQYF. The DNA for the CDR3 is TGTGCCACCAGTGATCCTAGTCACGGCGGGAGCGTTGGTACGCAGTATTTT.

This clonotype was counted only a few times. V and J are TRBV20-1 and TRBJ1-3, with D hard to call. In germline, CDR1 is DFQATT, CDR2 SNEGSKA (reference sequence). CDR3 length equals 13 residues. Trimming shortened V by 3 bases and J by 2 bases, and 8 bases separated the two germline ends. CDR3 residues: CSARKGTGNTIYF. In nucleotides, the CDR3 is TGCAGTGCTAGGAAAGGGACTGGAAACACCATATATTTT.

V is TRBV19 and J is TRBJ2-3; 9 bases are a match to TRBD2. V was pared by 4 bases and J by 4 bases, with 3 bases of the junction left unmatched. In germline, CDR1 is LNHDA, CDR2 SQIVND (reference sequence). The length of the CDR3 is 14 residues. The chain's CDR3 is CASSNRGRADTQYF. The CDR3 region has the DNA TGTGCCAGTAGTAACCGCGGGAGGGCAGATACGCAGTATTTT. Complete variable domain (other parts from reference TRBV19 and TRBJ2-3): DGGITQSPKYLFRKEGQNVTLSCEQNLNHDAMYWYRQDPGQGLRLIYYSQIVNDFQKGDIAEGYSVSREKKESFPLTVTSAQKNPTAFYLCASSNRGRADTQYFGPGTRLTVL.

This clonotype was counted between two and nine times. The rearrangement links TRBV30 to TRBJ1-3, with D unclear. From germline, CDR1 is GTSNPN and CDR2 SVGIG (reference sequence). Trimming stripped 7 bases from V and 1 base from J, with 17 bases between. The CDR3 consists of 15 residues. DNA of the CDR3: TGTGCCTCCTTGGGAGAGCTCCTTTCTGGAAACACCATATATTTT. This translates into CASLGELLSGNTIYF.

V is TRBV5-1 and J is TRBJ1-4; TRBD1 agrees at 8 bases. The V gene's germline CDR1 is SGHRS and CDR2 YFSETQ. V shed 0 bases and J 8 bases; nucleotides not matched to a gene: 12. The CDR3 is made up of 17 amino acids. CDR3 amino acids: CASSLDGQGGSGEKLFF. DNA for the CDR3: TGCGCCAGCAGCTTGGATGGACAGGGCGGGTCCGGGGAAAAACTGTTTTTT.

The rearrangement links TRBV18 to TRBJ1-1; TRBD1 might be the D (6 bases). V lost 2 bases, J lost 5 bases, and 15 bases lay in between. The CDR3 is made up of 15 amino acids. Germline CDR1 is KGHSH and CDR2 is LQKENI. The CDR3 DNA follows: TGTGCCAGCTCACCAGCGACCGGAGGGGGGACTGAAGCTTTCTTT. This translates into CASSPATGGGTEAFF.

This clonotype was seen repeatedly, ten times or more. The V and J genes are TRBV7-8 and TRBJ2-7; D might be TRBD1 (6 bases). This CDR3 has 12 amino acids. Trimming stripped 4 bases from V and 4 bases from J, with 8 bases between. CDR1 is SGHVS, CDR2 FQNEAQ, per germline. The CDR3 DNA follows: TGTGCCAGCAGCTCGGACAGATACGAGCAGTACTTC. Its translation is CASSSDRYEQYF. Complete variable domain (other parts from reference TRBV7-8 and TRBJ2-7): GAGVSQSPRYKVAKRGQDVALRCDPISGHVSLFWYQQALGQGPEFLTYFQNEAQLDKSGLPSDRFFAERPEGSVSTLKIQRTQQEDSAVYLCASSSDRYEQYFGPGTRLTVT.

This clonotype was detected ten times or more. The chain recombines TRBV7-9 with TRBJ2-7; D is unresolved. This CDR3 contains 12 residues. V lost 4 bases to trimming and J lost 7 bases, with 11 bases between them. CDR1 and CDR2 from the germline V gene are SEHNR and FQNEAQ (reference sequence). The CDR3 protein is CASSSRLTEQYF. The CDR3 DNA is TGTGCCAGCAGCTCTCGGTTGACAGAGCAGTACTTC.

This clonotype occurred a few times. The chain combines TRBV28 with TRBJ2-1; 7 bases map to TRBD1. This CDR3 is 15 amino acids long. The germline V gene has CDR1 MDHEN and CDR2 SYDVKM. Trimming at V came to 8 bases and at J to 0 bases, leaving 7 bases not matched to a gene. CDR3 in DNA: TGTGCCAGCGAAATGACAGGGCTCTCCTACAATGAGCAGTTCTTC. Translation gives CASEMTGLSYNEQFF.